This T cell receptor (beta chain) appears in the sequencing data of a study of T cell responses to AZD1222 COVID-19 vaccine. Repertoires were generated with immunoSEQ multiplex PCR, while TCRdb's copy carries only in-frame clones and drops some. The table records 95,000 to 110,000 clones, 90% of them present only once. This clone was seen repeatedly, ten times or more. Its antigen is as yet unknown. Study findings and constraints: Only a handful of AZD1222 recipients tested seropositive at baseline.

The receptor was derived from an adult in good health. The sequencing here drew on peripheral blood, taken on day 0 of AZD1222 vaccination.

CDR3 nucleotide sequence: TGTGCCAGCAGCAAAGCCGACAGGGGGAAAAGGAATTCACCCCTCCACTTT. Protein product: CASSKADRGKRNSPLHF. The V and J genes are TRBV21-1 and TRBJ1-6; no check of the table's D call, TRBD1, against the DNA was made. TRBV21-1 is an annotated pseudogene. This CDR3 is 17 amino acids long.